One T cell receptor (beta chain) is described in this entry. Its specificity is unknown. The CDR3 covers 15 residues. V lost 5 bases, J lost 5 bases, and 9 bases stayed unmatched. Germline assignment: CDR1 LNHDA and CDR2 SQIVND (reference sequence). This sample was taken from a study of cytomegalovirus exposure and HLA in healthy donors. General observations from the study: Analysis was carried out at a later point, and it linked a missense DCLRE1C variant to TCR beta V- and J-gene trimming. For presence/absence analyses, sequencing depth was assumed to be roughly uniform across donors.

The PCR had 60 Vbeta and 13 Jbeta primers. The table came from immunoSEQ multiplex PCR; TCRdb's copy has only in-frame clones and leaves some out. In the table there are some 220,000 clones, roughly 90% of which are singletons. The rearrangement joins TRBV19 to TRBJ2-4; 7 bases match TRBD2. The sequenced sample consisted of PBMCs. This sequence was found in a woman younger than 30 in good health and CMV-seronegative. CDR3 protein: CASSAGTTGQNIQYF. CDR3 coding DNA: TGTGCCAGTAGTGCCGGGACTACGGGGCAAAACATTCAGTACTTC. Combining the CDR3 with reference TRBV19 and TRBJ2-4 gives the whole variable domain DGGITQSPKYLFRKEGQNVTLSCEQNLNHDAMYWYRQDPGQGLRLIYYSQIVNDFQKGDIAEGYSVSREKKESFPLTVTSAQKNPTAFYLCASSAGTTGQNIQYFGAGTRLSVL.